This TCR beta chain was recovered during a study of blood T cell repertoires in COVID-19. Measured with immunoSEQ multiplex PCR; TCRdb has only the in-frame clones, and not every one. The sample holds under 500,000 clones, 70% to 90% seen once. Losses at the gene ends were 2 bases for V and 7 bases for J; bases not matched to a gene: 2. Germline CDR1 LNHNV, CDR2 YYDKDF (reference sequence). The CDR3 runs to 15 residues. This chain links TRBV15 with TRBJ1-6, with 10 positions matching TRBD1. The specimen sequenced was PBMCs or T cells enriched from blood (not recorded which). The origin of this receptor is a woman under 30 with acute COVID-19. CDR3 loop: CATSRTGQGNSPLHF. The DNA of the CDR3 is TGTGCCACCAGCAGAACGGGACAGGGGAATTCACCCCTCCACTTT.